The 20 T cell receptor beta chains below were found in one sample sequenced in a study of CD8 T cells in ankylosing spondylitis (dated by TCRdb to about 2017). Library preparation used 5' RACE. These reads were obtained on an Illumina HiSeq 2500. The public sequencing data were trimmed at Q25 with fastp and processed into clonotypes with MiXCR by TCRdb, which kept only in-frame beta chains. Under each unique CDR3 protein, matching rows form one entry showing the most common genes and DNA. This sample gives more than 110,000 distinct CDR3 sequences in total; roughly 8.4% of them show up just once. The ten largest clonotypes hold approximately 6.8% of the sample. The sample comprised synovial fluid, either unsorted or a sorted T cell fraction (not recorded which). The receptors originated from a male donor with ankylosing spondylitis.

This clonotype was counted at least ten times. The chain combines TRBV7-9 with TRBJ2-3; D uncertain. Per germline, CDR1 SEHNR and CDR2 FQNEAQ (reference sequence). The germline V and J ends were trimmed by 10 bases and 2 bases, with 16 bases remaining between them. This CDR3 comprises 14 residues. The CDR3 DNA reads TGTGCCACCCTGTTCGAACCCTTCACAGATACGCAGTATTTT. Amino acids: CATLFEPFTDTQYF.

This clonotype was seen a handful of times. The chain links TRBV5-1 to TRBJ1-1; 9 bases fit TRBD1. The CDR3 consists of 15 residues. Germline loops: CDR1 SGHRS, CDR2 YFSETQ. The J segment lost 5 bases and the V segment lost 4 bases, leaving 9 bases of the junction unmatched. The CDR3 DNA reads TGCGCCAGCAGCATATCCGGGACAGGGTGGACTGAAGCTTTCTTT. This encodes CASSISGTGWTEAFF.

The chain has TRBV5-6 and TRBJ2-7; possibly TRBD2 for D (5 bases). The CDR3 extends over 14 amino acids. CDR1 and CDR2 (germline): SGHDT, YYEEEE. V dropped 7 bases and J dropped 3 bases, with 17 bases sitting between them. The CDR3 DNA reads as TGTGCCAGCGAATCGGGGTATGAGGGCTACGAGCAGTACTTC. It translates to CASESGYEGYEQYF.

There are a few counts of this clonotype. DNA of the CDR3: TGTGCCAGCAGCTCTTCGGGGGCTCACTATGGCTACACCTTC. This encodes CASSSSGAHYGYTF. The chain is built from TRBV7-2 and TRBJ1-2; TRBD1 might be the D (6 bases). Trimming cost V 4 bases and J 3 bases, with 12 bases left between them. This CDR3 contains 14 residues. CDR1 SGHTA and CDR2 FQGNSA come from the germline V gene. The variable domain in full, completed from reference TRBV7-2 and TRBJ1-2, reads GAGVSQSPSNKVTEKGKDVELRCDPISGHTALYWYRQSLGQGLEFLIYFQGNSAPDKSGLPSDRFSAERTGGSVSTLTIQRTQQEDSAVYLCASSSSGAHYGYTFGSGTRLTVV.

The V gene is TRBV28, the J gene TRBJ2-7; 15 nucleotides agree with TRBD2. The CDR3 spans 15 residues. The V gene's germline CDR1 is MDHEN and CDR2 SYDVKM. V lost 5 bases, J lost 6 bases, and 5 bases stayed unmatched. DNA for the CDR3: TGTGCCAGCAGTCCGGGACTAGCGGGAGGCTTCGAGCAGTACTTC. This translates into CASSPGLAGGFEQYF.

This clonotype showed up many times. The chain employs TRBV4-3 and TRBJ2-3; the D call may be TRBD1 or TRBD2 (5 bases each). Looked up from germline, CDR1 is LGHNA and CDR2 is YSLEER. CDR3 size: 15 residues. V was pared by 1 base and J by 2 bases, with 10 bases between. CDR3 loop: CASSQGVGTTDTQYF. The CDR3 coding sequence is TGCGCCAGCAGCCAAGGTGTAGGGACCACAGATACGCAGTATTTT.

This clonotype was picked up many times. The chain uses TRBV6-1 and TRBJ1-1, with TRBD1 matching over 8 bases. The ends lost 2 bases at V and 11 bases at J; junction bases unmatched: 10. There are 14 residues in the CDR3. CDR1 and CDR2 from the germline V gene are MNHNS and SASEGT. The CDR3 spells CASSELGQESRAFF. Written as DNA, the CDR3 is TGTGCCAGCAGTGAACTGGGACAGGAGAGCCGGGCTTTCTTT.

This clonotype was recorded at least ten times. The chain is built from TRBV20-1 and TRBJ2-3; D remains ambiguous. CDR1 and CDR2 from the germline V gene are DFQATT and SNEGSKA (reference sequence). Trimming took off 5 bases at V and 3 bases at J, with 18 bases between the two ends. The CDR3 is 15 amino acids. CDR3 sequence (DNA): TGCAGTGCTGCCCGGGCCCAGGAAGGGACAGATACGCAGTATTTT. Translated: CSAARAQEGTDTQYF.

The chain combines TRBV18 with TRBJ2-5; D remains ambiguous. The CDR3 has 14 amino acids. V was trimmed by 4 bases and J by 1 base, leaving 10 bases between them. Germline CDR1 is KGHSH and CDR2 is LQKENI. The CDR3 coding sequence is TGTGCCAGCTCACGGGCCGGGCCCCAAGAGACCCAGTACTTC. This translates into CASSRAGPQETQYF.

DNA of the CDR3: TGCGCCAGCAGCCTTCGGACGGCTTCATTTCCAGATACGCAGTATTTT. Translated: CASSLRTASFPDTQYF. V usage is TRBV4-3 and J usage is TRBJ2-3; the D is unclear. CDR1 is LGHNA, CDR2 YSLEER, per germline. CDR3 length: 16 amino acids. V lost 4 bases, J lost 4 bases, and 18 bases lay in between.

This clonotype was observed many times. In nucleotides, the CDR3 is TGCAGCGTTGAGCGGGCGTCAGATACGCAGTATTTT. It specifies CSVERASDTQYF. This chain connects TRBV29-1 to TRBJ2-3, with D perhaps TRBD2 (5 bases). CDR3 size: 12 residues. Germline V gene sequence: CDR1 SQVTM, CDR2 ANQGSEA. V lost 3 bases, J lost 4 bases, and 8 bases lay in between.

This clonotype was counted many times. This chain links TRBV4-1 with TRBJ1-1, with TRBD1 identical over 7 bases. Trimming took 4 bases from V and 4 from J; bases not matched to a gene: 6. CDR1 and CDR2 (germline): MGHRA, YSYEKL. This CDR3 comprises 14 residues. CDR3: CASSRGQGGTEAFF. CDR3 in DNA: TGCGCCAGCAGCCGCGGCCAGGGGGGCACTGAAGCTTTCTTT.

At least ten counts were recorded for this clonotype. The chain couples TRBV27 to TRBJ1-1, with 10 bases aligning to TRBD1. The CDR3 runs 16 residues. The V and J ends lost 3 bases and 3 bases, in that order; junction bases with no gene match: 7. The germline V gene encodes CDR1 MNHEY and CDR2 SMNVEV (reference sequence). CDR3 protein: CASSFVDRGLYTEAFF. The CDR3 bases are TGTGCCAGCAGTTTCGTGGACAGGGGGTTGTACACTGAAGCTTTCTTT.

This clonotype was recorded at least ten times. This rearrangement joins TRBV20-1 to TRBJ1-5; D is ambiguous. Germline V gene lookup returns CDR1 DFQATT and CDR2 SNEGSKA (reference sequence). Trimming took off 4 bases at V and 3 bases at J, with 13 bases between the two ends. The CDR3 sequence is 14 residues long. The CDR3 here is CSANPPPFNQPQHF. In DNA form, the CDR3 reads TGCAGTGCTAACCCACCCCCCTTCAATCAGCCCCAGCATTTT.

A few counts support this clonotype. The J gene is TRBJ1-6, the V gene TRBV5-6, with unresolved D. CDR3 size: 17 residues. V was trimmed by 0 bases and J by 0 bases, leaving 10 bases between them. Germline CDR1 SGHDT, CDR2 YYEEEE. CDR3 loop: CASSLGLISSYNSPLHF. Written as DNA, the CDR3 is TGTGCCAGCAGCTTGGGTCTAATCAGCTCCTATAATTCACCCCTCCACTTT.

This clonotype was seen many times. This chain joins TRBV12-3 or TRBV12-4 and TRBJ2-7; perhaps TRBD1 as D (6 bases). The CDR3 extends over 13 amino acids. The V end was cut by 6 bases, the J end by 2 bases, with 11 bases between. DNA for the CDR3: TGTGCCAGCAGGGAGGACAGCACCTACGAGCAGTACTTC. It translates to CASREDSTYEQYF.

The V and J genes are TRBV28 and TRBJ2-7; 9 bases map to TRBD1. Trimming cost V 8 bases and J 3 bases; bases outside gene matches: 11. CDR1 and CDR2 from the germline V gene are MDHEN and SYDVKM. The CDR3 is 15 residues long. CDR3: CASWGTGYPYYEQYF. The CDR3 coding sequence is TGTGCCAGCTGGGGGACAGGGTATCCTTACTACGAGCAGTACTTC.

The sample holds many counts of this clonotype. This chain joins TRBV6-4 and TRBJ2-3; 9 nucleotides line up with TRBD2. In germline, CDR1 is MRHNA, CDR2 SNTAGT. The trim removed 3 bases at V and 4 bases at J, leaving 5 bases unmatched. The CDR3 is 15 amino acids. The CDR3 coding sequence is TGTGCCAGCAGTGAGACTAGCGGATCAGCAGATACGCAGTATTTT. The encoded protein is CASSETSGSADTQYF.

This chain's CDR3 is CASSFGQGNEKLFF. CDR3 bases: TGTGCCAGCAGTTTCGGTCAGGGTAATGAAAAACTGTTTTTT. J is TRBJ1-4 and V is TRBV12-3 or TRBV12-4, with a weak D call TRBD1 (5 bases). CDR3 length equals 14 residues. Between the trimmed V and J ends, which lost 3 bases and 4 bases, there was a span of 9 bases.

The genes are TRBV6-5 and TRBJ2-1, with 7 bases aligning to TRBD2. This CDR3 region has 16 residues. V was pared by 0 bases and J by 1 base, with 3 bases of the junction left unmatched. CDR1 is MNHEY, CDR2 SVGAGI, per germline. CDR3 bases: TGTGCCAGCAGTTACTCGGGGGGGATATCCTACAATGAGCAGTTCTTC. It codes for CASSYSGGISYNEQFF.